Sequencing of this T cell receptor beta chain was carried out in a study of cytomegalovirus exposure and HLA in healthy donors (TCRdb year 2017). Study-level background: According to a later analysis, one platform produced both the approximately 110 validation repertoires and the approximately 660 repertoires of the first cohort. The study was designed to test whether signatures of past pathogen exposure could be identified by cataloging public T cell receptors. In addition to the first cohort of 666 subjects, a separate validation cohort of approximately 120 different subjects was used. High-throughput TCR immunosequencing, statistical association of individual TCRs with disease status, and machine learning were combined to predict cytomegalovirus infection status. General findings and caveats noted by the study authors: Most TCR sequences were seen in very few donors, while some public TCRs were found in many individuals. The authors suggested that the approach could potentially be extended to other disease states and immunological phenotypes. A later analysis had no HLA typing for the validation cohort, so co-occurrence there was scored across all 130 or so repertoires. The study gave a list of 150 to 200 TCR beta chains associated with cytomegalovirus. A later analysis found that TCRs clustered in the first cohort also tended to co-occur in the 120 or so validation repertoires, with approximately 93% of cluster scores above 0. A few of the identified cytomegalovirus-associated TCR beta chains were confirmed in vitro to be specific for cytomegalovirus antigens. The classifier was reported to diagnose cytomegalovirus status with high specificity and sensitivity in both the original cohort and the validation cohort.

On this clone itself: This clone's antigen is unknown. The record has no base qualities; no much larger clone is one base away.

Separate from the roughly 700-subject first cohort, the validation cohort of 90 to 150 subjects was the group to which the donors belonged. To prepare the library, the immunoSEQ multiplex PCR assay was applied. The study's own analysis went as follows. To diagnose cytomegalovirus status from the catalog of TCR beta chain sequences, a statistical classification framework was built. TCRdb limited this immuneACCESS table to in-frame rearrangements with V and J called. A share of clones is missing; checked studies link under half to unresolved V genes, and the rest is unexplained. V, J and clone size reflect that table, while D and trimming were determined from the DNA. The sample table contains fewer than 250,000 clones; only one count was recorded for 85% to 90% of them. Clones ranked in the top ten supply about 3% of the sample. Taken from cysteine to phenylalanine, the CDR3 has 15 residues. Only the CDR3 portion is preserved as DNA: 45 bases, with reading frame beginning at the first base. V loses 6 bases of germline sequence and J loses 0 bases, and the interval between the two ends is 14 bases. Sequences MGHDK (CDR1) and SYGVNS (CDR2) are obtained from the germline V gene.

Input material: PBMCs. This chain joins TRBV25-1 to TRBJ1-1; a confident D gene designation cannot be given. This clonotype was sampled from a man between 18 and 29 years old in good health and CMV-seronegative. The DNA sequence is as follows: TGTGCCAGCAGGGGCCCGGGGAAGATGAACACTGAAGCTTTCTTT. It translates as CASRGPGKMNTEAFF.